The clone carrying this TCR beta chain was picked up one time. Its antigen is not identified. The ends were cut back, 1 base at V and 2 bases at J, with 18 bases in the middle. This CDR3 is built from 17 residues. Germline lookup yields CDR1 MDHEN and CDR2 SYDVKM. The sample comes from a study of cytomegalovirus exposure and HLA in healthy donors. Study-wide results and limits: At a 0.05 false discovery rate, a later analysis found roughly 17,000 TCR beta sequences to be associated with HLA alleles. Later analysis placed DRB1 highest and HLA-C lowest in TCR association rates, which differed by HLA locus.

PCR involved 60 Vbeta and 13 Jbeta primers. Method: immunoSEQ multiplex PCR; TCRdb's copy keeps in-frame clones and lacks some. The table has approximately 150,000 clones, more than 80% seen once. The material sequenced was PBMCs. The receptor was isolated from a woman aged 30 to 39 in good health and CMV-seropositive. The chain couples TRBV28 to TRBJ2-7; unclear D gene. As DNA, the CDR3 is TGTGCCAGCAGTTTATCGGCAGACAACCTCTACACCTACGAGCAGTACTTC. As protein: CASSLSADNLYTYEQYF.